The 8 T cell receptor beta chains below come from one sample, sequenced in a study of blood T cells in healthy people across ages. Alongside a J-beta primer mix, a sample-barcoded 5' primer served in a second PCR lasting roughly 6 to 11 cycles. MiXCR was run by TCRdb on the 5' RACE reads, yielding one entry per CDR3 protein. The data hold about 1.4 million distinct CDR3 sequences, with approximately 63% observed a single time. Sequenced input: blood. These TCRs come from a young man in good health.

The V call is TRBV7-9, the J call TRBJ2-5; the D is unclear. V was shortened by 7 bases and J by 3 bases, with 12 bases between the two germline ends. The CDR3 has 13 amino acids. CDR1 and CDR2 (germline): SEHNR, FQNEAQ (reference sequence). The CDR3 bases are TGTGCCAGCATCAATCCTTTAGAAGAGACCCAGTACTTC. Residues: CASINPLEETQYF.

The chain recombines TRBV15 with TRBJ2-3, with TRBD2 matching over 13 bases. The CDR3 sequence is 14 residues long. Germline V gene lookup returns CDR1 LNHNV and CDR2 YYDKDF (reference sequence). V lost 8 bases and J lost 9; bases outside the gene matches: 8. In DNA form, the CDR3 reads TGTGCCACCCAAGGCACTAGCGGGAGGGACACGCAGTATTTT. Protein product: CATQGTSGRDTQYF.

The CDR3 sequence is CASSELWSYGYTF. In DNA, the CDR3 is TGTGCCAGCAGTGAATTATGGAGCTATGGCTACACCTTC. J is TRBJ1-2 and V is TRBV2; D is uncertain. This CDR3 is built from 13 residues. V was shortened by 2 bases and J by 4 bases, with 8 bases between the two germline ends. In germline, CDR1 is SNHLY, CDR2 FYNNEI.

The V call is TRBV14, the J call TRBJ2-1; possibly TRBD1 for D (6 bases). Looked up from germline, CDR1 is SGHDN and CDR2 is FVKESK. This CDR3 has 15 amino acids. V lost 4 bases and J lost 6, with 16 bases in between. The CDR3 bases are TGTGCCAGCAGCCCTCTAGGGGGACCCACCAATGAGCAGTTCTTC. Residues: CASSPLGGPTNEQFF.

The chain carries TRBV20-1 and TRBJ2-1, with TRBD2 matching 9 bases. J lost 7 bases, V lost 2 bases, and 12 bases had no gene match. Germline V gives CDR1 DFQATT, CDR2 SNEGSKA (reference sequence). The CDR3 is 16 amino acids. The CDR3 coding sequence is TGCAGTGCTAGAACAGTAGCGGGGGTTCCCGGAAATGAGCAGTTCTTC. Encoded protein: CSARTVAGVPGNEQFF.

The rearrangement links TRBV20-1 to TRBJ2-4; TRBD2 matches 9 bases. The CDR3 runs to 15 residues. J lost 0 bases, V lost 7 bases, and 7 bases had no gene match. CDR1 is DFQATT, CDR2 SNEGSKA, per germline (reference sequence). CDR3 in amino acids: CSVSSGTLAKNIQYF. CDR3 coding DNA: TGCAGTGTCTCTAGCGGGACGCTAGCCAAAAACATTCAGTACTTC.

This clonotype was seen once. The chain has TRBV6-6 and TRBJ1-5; TRBD1 matches at 8 bases. After removal of 6 bases from V and 5 bases from J, the junction contained 6 bases not matched to a gene. The CDR3 extends over 14 amino acids. CDR1 and CDR2 (germline): MNHNY, SVGAGI (reference sequence). This CDR3 reads CASSPDRDYQPQHF. The CDR3 DNA follows: TGTGCCAGCAGCCCGGACAGGGACTATCAGCCCCAGCATTTT.

This clonotype has a handful of counts. V is TRBV20-1 and J is TRBJ2-5; D perhaps matches TRBD1 (6 bases). Trimming pared 6 bases from V and 7 bases from J, leaving 18 bases between. The CDR3 contains 13 residues. CDR1 is DFQATT, CDR2 SNEGSKA, per germline (reference sequence). This CDR3 reads CSAVWTERGTQYF. The CDR3 nucleotides are TGCAGTGCGGTATGGACAGAGCGCGGGACCCAGTACTTC.